The clone carrying this TCR beta chain was seen more than once but under ten times. The data are from a study of T cells after yellow fever vaccination. MiXCR, applied by TCRdb to the 5' RACE reads, yields one record per CDR3 protein. The repertoire includes about 74,000 distinct CDR3 sequences, more than 5.5% of them detected once, and around 35% sits in the top ten. This CDR3 region has 13 residues. V gave up 5 bases and J gave up 5 bases, with 10 bases separating them. Germline V gives CDR1 SGHVS, CDR2 FNYEAQ. This TCR was recovered from a young man who received the YFV17D yellow fever vaccine. V and J are TRBV7-6 and TRBJ2-1, with no clear D. This specimen was CD8+ T cells sorted from PBMCs, taken 5 to 6 days after the first yellow fever vaccination. This CDR3 reads CASSPMGHNEQFF. The CDR3 region has the DNA TGTGCCAGCAGCCCGATGGGCCACAATGAGCAGTTCTTC.